These 28 T cell receptor beta chains were all obtained from the same sample, sequenced in a study of shared T cell receptors in the human thymus. Using immunoSEQ multiplex PCR, the repertoire was profiled, and TCRdb retains in-frame clones only, with some absent. The sample shows approximately 580,000 clones, around three quarters of them seen only once. Separately, the same data were catalogued under a study of human thymus T cells.

The sequenced sample was thymocytes. The receptors derive from a boy under two years old with a congenital heart defect.

The CDR3 reads CASSITGKMNTEAFF. CDR3 bases: TGTGCCAGCAGTATAACGGGGAAAATGAACACTGAAGCTTTCTTT. The genes are TRBV25-1 and TRBJ1-1; no firm D call. Deletions cut 5 bases from V and 0 bases from J, with 13 bases between. The CDR3 runs 15 residues. Germline V gene lookup returns CDR1 MGHDK and CDR2 SYGVNS. Together with reference TRBV25-1 and TRBJ1-1, the CDR3 gives the full variable domain: EADIYQTPRYLVIGTGKKITLECSQTMGHDKMYWYQQDPGMELHLIHYSYGVNSTEKGDLSSESTVSRIRTEHFPLTLESARPSHTSQYLCASSITGKMNTEAFFGQGTRLTVV.

V and J are TRBV5-6 and TRBJ2-5, with 10 bases aligning to TRBD1. This CDR3 contains 15 residues. Germline V gene data show CDR1 as SGHDT and CDR2 as YYEEEE. Germline trimming cut 3 bases from V and 5 bases from J; bases unmatched to any gene: 7. As DNA, the CDR3 is TGTGCCAGCAGCTCGTCCGGGACAGGGGAGGAGACCCAGTACTTC. It is translated as CASSSSGTGEETQYF. Using reference TRBV5-6 and TRBJ2-5 for the parts outside the CDR3, the full variable domain is DAGVTQSPTHLIKTRGQQVTLRCSPKSGHDTVSWYQQALGQGPQFIFQYYEEEERQRGNFPDRFSGHQFPNYSSELNVNALLLGDSALYLCASSSSGTGEETQYFGPGTRLLVL.

The rearrangement uses TRBV30 and TRBJ1-2; 7 positions agree with TRBD1. Germline CDR1 GTSNPN, CDR2 SVGIG (reference sequence). With 2 bases clipped from V and 8 bases from J, the junction kept 14 bases outside the gene matches. CDR3 length: 15 amino acids. CDR3 sequence (DNA): TGTGCCTGGAGTCCTCACGGGACAGTACGCCAAGGCTACACCTTC. It translates to CAWSPHGTVRQGYTF.

V usage is TRBV7-9 and J usage is TRBJ2-1; possible D gene TRBD2, 7 bases. The CDR3 is made up of 19 amino acids. The ends were cut back, 6 bases at V and 15 bases at J, with 39 bases in the middle. The germline V gene has CDR1 SEHNR and CDR2 FQNEAQ (reference sequence). The chain's CDR3 is CASRGAGHRVYGPRDVGFF. As DNA, the CDR3 is TGTGCCAGCAGGGGAGCGGGACACCGGGTGTACGGGCCACGGGATGTGGGGTTCTTC.

The chain uses TRBV29-1 and TRBJ1-3; 7 positions match TRBD1. In germline, CDR1 is SQVTM, CDR2 ANQGSEA. This CDR3 is built from 13 residues. The CDR3 sequence: CSYRGHSGNTIYF. The DNA of the CDR3 is TGCAGTTACAGGGGCCACTCTGGAAACACCATATATTTT.

This chain links TRBV27 with TRBJ1-2, with unresolved D. CDR1 MNHEY and CDR2 SMNVEV come from the germline V gene (reference sequence). The CDR3 is 14 residues long. V lost 6 bases, J lost 5 bases, and 16 bases lay in between. CDR3 sequence (DNA): TGTGCCAGCAGAAACCTAAGCCTAATATATGGCTACACCTTC. Residues: CASRNLSLIYGYTF.

The CDR3 spells CASSRVAGGRDTQYF. The CDR3 region has the DNA TGTGCCAGCAGCCGGGTAGCGGGAGGGAGAGATACGCAGTATTTT. This chain links TRBV4-2 with TRBJ2-3, with 11 positions matching TRBD2. Per germline, CDR1 LGHNA and CDR2 YNFKEQ. The CDR3 spans 15 residues. Trimming took 4 bases from V and 5 from J; bases not matched to a gene: 5.

This chain links TRBV9 with TRBJ2-7; tentative D call: TRBD2 (5 bases). Germline V gives CDR1 SGDLS, CDR2 YYNGEE. The V and J ends lost 3 bases and 4 bases respectively, with 14 bases between them. The CDR3 extends over 14 amino acids. The CDR3 nucleotides read TGTGCCAGCAGCGGAGGACTCGAAAGTTACGAGCAGTACTTC. Its protein product is CASSGGLESYEQYF. Complete variable domain (other parts from reference TRBV9 and TRBJ2-7): DSGVTQTPKHLITATGQRVTLRCSPRSGDLSVYWYQQSLDQGLQFLIQYYNGEERAKGNILERFSAQQFPDLHSELNLSSLELGDSALYFCASSGGLESYEQYFGPGTRLTVT.

The chain has TRBV18 and TRBJ2-5, with D perhaps matching TRBD2 (5 bases). The CDR3 consists of 15 residues. Germline V gene lookup returns CDR1 KGHSH and CDR2 LQKENI. Trimming stripped 3 bases from V and 0 bases from J, with 11 bases between. In DNA, the CDR3 is TGTGCCAGCTCACCTTTTTCGGACTACCAAGAGACCCAGTACTTC. Amino acid sequence: CASSPFSDYQETQYF.

The chain has TRBV7-9 and TRBJ1-2; 10 nucleotides match TRBD1. Germline trimming cut 4 bases from V and 4 bases from J; bases unmatched to any gene: 15. CDR1 and CDR2 (germline): SEHNR, FQNEAQ (reference sequence). CDR3 length equals 18 residues. CDR3 sequence: CASSYRTGQGNRLYGYTF. Written as DNA, the CDR3 is TGTGCCAGCAGCTACCGAACGGGACAGGGGAACAGGCTCTATGGCTACACCTTC.

The rearrangement joins TRBV12-5 to TRBJ1-2; 7 nucleotides line up with TRBD1. This CDR3 contains 12 residues. Germline trimming cut 2 bases from V and 8 bases from J; bases unmatched to any gene: 2. Germline V lookup: CDR1 LGHNT, CDR2 FRNRAP. Here the CDR3 DNA reads TGTGCTAGTGGTTTGAGGACAGGAGGCTACACCTTC. This translates into CASGLRTGGYTF. The full variable domain, its missing parts supplied by reference TRBV12-5 and TRBJ1-2, is DARVTQTPRHKVTEMGQEVTMRCQPILGHNTVFWYRQTMMQGLELLAYFRNRAPLDDSGMPKDRFSAEMPDATLATLKIQPSEPRDSAVYFCASGLRTGGYTFGSGTRLTVV.

J is TRBJ1-2 and V is TRBV29-1; maybe TRBD1 (6 bases). The CDR3 has 12 residues. The V end was cut by 4 bases, the J end by 7 bases, with 13 bases between. The V gene's germline CDR1 is SQVTM and CDR2 ANQGSEA. The DNA for the CDR3 is TGCAGCGTTGGGGGGGGCGCATTTGGCTACACCTTC. Translation gives CSVGGGAFGYTF.

V is TRBV5-6 and J is TRBJ2-3, with D possibly being TRBD1 (7 bases). The CDR3 consists of 17 residues. Germline V gives CDR1 SGHDT, CDR2 YYEEEE. Deletions cut 4 bases from V and 3 bases from J, with 21 bases between. CDR3 nucleotide sequence: TGTGCCAGCAGCCGTCGCCCTGACAGGGAGGAGACAGATACGCAGTATTTT. Translated, it gives CASSRRPDREETDTQYF.

The chain combines TRBV5-1 with TRBJ1-2; 7 bases align to TRBD1. V gave up 0 bases and J gave up 6 bases; unmatched junction bases: 14. CDR3 length: 17 residues. Germline V gene sequence: CDR1 SGHRS, CDR2 YFSETQ. The CDR3 region has the DNA TGCGCCAGCAGCTTGGCCCATCCCTCCAGGGGGGTCCATGGCTACACCTTC. Its protein is CASSLAHPSRGVHGYTF.

The rearrangement links TRBV4-1 to TRBJ2-3, with TRBD1 as a possible D gene (6 bases). This CDR3 spans 15 amino acids. V was shortened by 4 bases and J by 5 bases, with 16 bases between the two germline ends. CDR1 and CDR2 (germline): MGHRA, YSYEKL. Here the CDR3 reads CASSPTTGTGDTQYF. CDR3 DNA: TGCGCCAGCAGCCCTACTACAGGGACCGGAGATACGCAGTATTTT.

This chain uses TRBV6-4 with TRBJ2-3, with a tentative D call TRBD1 (6 bases). V lost 4 bases to trimming and J lost 4 bases, with 15 bases between them. The CDR3 has 15 residues. Germline-derived CDR1 and CDR2 are MRHNA and SNTAGT. The CDR3 protein is CASSAGRRGSDTQYF. CDR3 bases: TGTGCCAGCAGTGCGGGTAGAAGGGGGTCAGATACGCAGTATTTT.

The chain has TRBV7-9 and TRBJ1-2; TRBD1 might be the D (5 bases). The length of the CDR3 is 14 residues. V gave up 0 bases and J gave up 8 bases, with 13 bases separating them. Germline CDR1 reads SEHNR; CDR2 reads FQNEAQ (reference sequence). CDR3 loop: CASSLAGSYRGYTF. The CDR3 DNA sequence: TGTGCCAGCAGCTTAGCGGGGTCCTACAGGGGCTACACCTTC.

This clone was detected once. V and J are TRBV10-3 and TRBJ2-7, with TRBD2 matching over 7 bases. Trimming at V came to 7 bases and at J to 2 bases, leaving 8 bases not matched to a gene. Germline V gene lookup returns CDR1 ENHRY and CDR2 SYGVKD. The CDR3 runs to 14 residues. In nucleotides, the CDR3 is TGTGCCATCATTAGTCTAGGACTAGCCTACGAGCAGTACTTC. Translation gives CAIISLGLAYEQYF.

The chain employs TRBV6-5 and TRBJ2-5, with TRBD1 matching 10 bases. CDR1 and CDR2 (germline): MNHEY, SVGAGI. Trimming removed 6 bases from V and 5 bases from J; junction bases left unmatched: 6. The CDR3 sequence is 14 residues long. CDR3 region: CASRDRGRGETQYF. DNA of the CDR3: TGTGCCAGCAGGGACAGGGGGAGAGGGGAGACCCAGTACTTC.

The chain has TRBV7-2 and TRBJ1-1; tentative D call: TRBD1 (6 bases). Trimming stripped 1 base from V and 4 bases from J, with 25 bases between. Per the germline V gene, CDR1 is SGHTA and CDR2 is FQGNSA. CDR3 length: 19 residues. CDR3 region: CASSLGPIEGHRLSTEAFF. The DNA of the CDR3 is TGTGCCAGCAGCTTAGGGCCCATAGAGGGACACCGCCTTAGCACTGAAGCTTTCTTT.

This chain links TRBV2 with TRBJ2-7; D perhaps matches TRBD2 (6 bases). Germline V lookup: CDR1 SNHLY, CDR2 FYNNEI. The length of the CDR3 is 10 residues. V was shortened by 8 bases and J by 7 bases, with 9 bases between the two germline ends. CDR3 amino acids: CASGGQEQYF. In DNA form, the CDR3 reads TGTGCCAGCGGAGGGCAGGAGCAGTACTTC. Full variable domain (rest looked up from reference TRBV2 and TRBJ2-7): EPEVTQTPSHQVTQMGQEVILRCVPISNHLYFYWYRQILGQKVEFLVSFYNNEISEKSEIFDDQFSVERPDGSNFTLKIRSTKLEDSAMYFCASGGQEQYFGPGTRLTVT.

The chain has TRBV4-3 and TRBJ1-1, with 7 bases identical to TRBD1. The germline V gene has CDR1 LGHNA and CDR2 YSLEER. This CDR3 is 17 amino acids long. V shed 1 base, J shed 0 bases, and the junction held 8 bases outside the gene matches. The CDR3 region has the DNA TGCGCCAGCAGCCAAGGTATCGGACAGGCGTTGAACACTGAAGCTTTCTTT. Its protein product is CASSQGIGQALNTEAFF.

V gene TRBV11-1 combines with J gene TRBJ2-2, with 7 nucleotides matching TRBD2. V lost 6 bases, J lost 8 bases, and 9 bases stayed unmatched. Germline CDR1 SGHAT, CDR2 FQDESV (reference sequence). CDR3 length: 14 amino acids. This CDR3 is CASRDAGAGGELFF. DNA of the CDR3: TGTGCCAGCAGGGATGCGGGAGCGGGTGGGGAGCTGTTTTTT.

The chain recombines TRBV6-4 with TRBJ2-5; a weak D match, TRBD2 (6 bases). Germline CDR1 MRHNA, CDR2 SNTAGT. The CDR3 has 12 amino acids. Trimming cost V 0 bases and J 11 bases, with 10 bases left between them. The CDR3 bases are TGTGCCAGCAGTGACTCGAAAGGGAGGCAGTACTTC. Its protein is CASSDSKGRQYF.

The chain joins TRBV27 to TRBJ2-5; 8 bases map to TRBD1. The CDR3 has 14 residues. CDR1 is MNHEY and CDR2 is SMNVEV in the germline V gene (reference sequence). V was pared by 7 bases and J by 3 bases, with 7 bases of the junction left unmatched. For the CDR3, the DNA is TGTGCCAGCACCCTGGGACAGGACGAAGAGACCCAGTACTTC. It encodes CASTLGQDEETQYF.

This clone was counted between two and nine times. The chain is built from TRBV14 and TRBJ2-1; D is uncertain. The CDR3 loop spans 14 amino acids. V lost 0 bases to trimming and J lost 4 bases, with 7 bases between them. Germline CDR1 SGHDN, CDR2 FVKESK. In nucleotides, the CDR3 is TGTGCCAGCAGCCAAGAGTTCTCTTACAATGAGCAGTTCTTC. This encodes CASSQEFSYNEQFF.

This clone was seen once. In DNA, the CDR3 is TGCGCCAGCAGCCCGTCAGGGCCTAGGGGGGCCAACGTCCTGACTTTC. The encoded protein is CASSPSGPRGANVLTF. The chain links TRBV4-3 to TRBJ2-6; TRBD1 might be the D (5 bases). Germline-derived CDR1 and CDR2 are LGHNA and YSLEER. The CDR3 covers 16 residues. Deletions cut 4 bases from V and 4 bases from J, with 14 bases between.

The genes are TRBV7-2 and TRBJ2-1; 7 nucleotides align to TRBD1. V lost 5 bases to trimming and J lost 2 bases; unmatched junction nucleotides: 12. Germline CDR1 SGHTA, CDR2 FQGNSA. This CDR3 contains 17 residues. This chain's CDR3 is CASSRQGDVGTYNEQFF. The CDR3 DNA follows: TGTGCCAGCAGCCGGCAGGGGGACGTCGGTACCTACAATGAGCAGTTCTTC. The entire variable domain, with the rest obtained from reference TRBV7-2 and TRBJ2-1, is as follows: GAGVSQSPSNKVTEKGKDVELRCDPISGHTALYWYRQSLGQGLEFLIYFQGNSAPDKSGLPSDRFSAERTGGSVSTLTIQRTQQEDSAVYLCASSRQGDVGTYNEQFFGPGTRLTVL.